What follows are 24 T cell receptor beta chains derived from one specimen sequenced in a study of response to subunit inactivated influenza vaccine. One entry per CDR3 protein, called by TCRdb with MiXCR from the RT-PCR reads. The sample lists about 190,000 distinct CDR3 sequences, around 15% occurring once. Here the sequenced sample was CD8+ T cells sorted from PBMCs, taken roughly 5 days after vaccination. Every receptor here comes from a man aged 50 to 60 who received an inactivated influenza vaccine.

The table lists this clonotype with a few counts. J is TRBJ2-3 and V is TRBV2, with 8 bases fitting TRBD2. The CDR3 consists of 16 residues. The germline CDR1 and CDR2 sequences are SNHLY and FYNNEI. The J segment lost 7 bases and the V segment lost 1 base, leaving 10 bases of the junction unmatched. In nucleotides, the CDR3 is TGTGCCAGCAGTGAAGTTGCTAGCGGGTCTTTTTATACGCAGTATTTT. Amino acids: CASSEVASGSFYTQYF.

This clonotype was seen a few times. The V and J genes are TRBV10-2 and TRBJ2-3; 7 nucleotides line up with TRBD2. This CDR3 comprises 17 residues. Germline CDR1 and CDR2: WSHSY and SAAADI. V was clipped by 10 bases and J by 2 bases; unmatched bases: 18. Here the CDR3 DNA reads TGCGCCACCCGGATATTTCCCCTAGCGGAGCCCACAGATACGCAGTATTTT. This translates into CATRIFPLAEPTDTQYF.

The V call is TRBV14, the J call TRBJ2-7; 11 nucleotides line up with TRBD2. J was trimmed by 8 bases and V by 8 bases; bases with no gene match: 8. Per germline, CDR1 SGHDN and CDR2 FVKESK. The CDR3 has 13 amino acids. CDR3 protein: CASAQGTSGQQYF. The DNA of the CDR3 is TGTGCCAGCGCTCAGGGGACTAGCGGACAGCAGTACTTC.

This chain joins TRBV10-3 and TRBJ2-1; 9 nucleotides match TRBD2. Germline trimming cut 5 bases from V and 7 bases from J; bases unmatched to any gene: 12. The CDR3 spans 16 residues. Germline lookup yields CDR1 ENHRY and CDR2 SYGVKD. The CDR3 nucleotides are TGTGCCATCAGTCTCCCGGGACTAGCAGGCATAAATGAGCAGTTCTTC. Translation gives CAISLPGLAGINEQFF.

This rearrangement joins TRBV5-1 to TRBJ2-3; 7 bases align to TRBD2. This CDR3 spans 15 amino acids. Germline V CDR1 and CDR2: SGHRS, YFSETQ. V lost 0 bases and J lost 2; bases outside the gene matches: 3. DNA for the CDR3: TGCGCCAGCAGCTTGGCGAGCGGGACCACAGATACGCAGTATTTT. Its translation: CASSLASGTTDTQYF.

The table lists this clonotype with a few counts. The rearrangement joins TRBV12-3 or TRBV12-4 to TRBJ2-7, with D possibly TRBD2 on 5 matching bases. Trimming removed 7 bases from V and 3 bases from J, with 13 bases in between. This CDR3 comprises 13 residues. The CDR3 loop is CASTETGYYEQYF. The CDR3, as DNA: TGTGCCAGCACAGAGACGGGATACTACGAGCAGTACTTC.

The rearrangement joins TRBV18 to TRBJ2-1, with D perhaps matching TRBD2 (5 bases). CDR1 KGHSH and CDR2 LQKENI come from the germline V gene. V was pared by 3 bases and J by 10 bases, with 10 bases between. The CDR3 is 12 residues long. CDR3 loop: CASSPDSGEQFF. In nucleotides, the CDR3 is TGTGCCAGCTCACCCGACTCGGGAGAGCAGTTCTTC.

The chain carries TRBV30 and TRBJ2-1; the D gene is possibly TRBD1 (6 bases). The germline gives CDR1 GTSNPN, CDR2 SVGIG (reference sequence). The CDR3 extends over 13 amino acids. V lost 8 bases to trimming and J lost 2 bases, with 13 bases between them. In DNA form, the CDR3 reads TGTGCCCACGGACAGACCACCTACAATGAGCAGTTCTTC. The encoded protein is CAHGQTTYNEQFF.

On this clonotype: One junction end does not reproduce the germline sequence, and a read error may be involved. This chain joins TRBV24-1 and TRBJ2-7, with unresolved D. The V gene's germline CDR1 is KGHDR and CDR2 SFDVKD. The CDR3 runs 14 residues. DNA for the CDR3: TGTGCCTCACTTGGTCGGGTGAGCTCCTACGAGGAGTACTTC. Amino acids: CASLGRVSSYEEYF.

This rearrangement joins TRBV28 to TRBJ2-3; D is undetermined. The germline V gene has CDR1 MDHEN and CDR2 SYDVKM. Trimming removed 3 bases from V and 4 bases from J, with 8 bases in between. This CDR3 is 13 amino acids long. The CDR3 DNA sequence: TGTGCCAGCAGTTTTTATTTTTCAGATACGCAGTATTTT. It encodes CASSFYFSDTQYF.

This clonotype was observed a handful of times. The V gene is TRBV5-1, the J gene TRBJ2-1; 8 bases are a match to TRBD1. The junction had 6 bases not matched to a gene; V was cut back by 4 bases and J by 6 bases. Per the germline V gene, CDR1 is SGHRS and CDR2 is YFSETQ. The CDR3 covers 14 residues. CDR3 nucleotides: TGCGCCAGCAGCGCCCGGACAGGGCGCAATGAGCAGTTCTTC. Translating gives CASSARTGRNEQFF.

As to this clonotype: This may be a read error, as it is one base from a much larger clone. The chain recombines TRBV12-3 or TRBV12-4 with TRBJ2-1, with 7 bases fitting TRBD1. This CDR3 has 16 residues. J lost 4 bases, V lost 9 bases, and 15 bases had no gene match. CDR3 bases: TGTGCCAGAAGCTCTGACAGGGAAGGAGGTTACAATGAGCAGTTCTTC. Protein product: CARSSDREGGYNEQFF.

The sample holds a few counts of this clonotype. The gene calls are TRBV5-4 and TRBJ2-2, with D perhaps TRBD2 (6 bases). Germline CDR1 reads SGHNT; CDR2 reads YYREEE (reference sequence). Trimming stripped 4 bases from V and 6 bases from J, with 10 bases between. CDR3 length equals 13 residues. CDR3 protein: CASSVGSAGELFF. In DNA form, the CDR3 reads TGTGCCAGCAGCGTCGGGAGCGCCGGGGAGCTGTTTTTT.

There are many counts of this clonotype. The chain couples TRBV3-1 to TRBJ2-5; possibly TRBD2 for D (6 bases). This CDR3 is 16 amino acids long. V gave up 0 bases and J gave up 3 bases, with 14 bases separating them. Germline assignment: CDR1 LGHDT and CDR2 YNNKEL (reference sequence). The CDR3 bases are TGTGCCAGCAGCCAAGAGGTAGCGGTAATTGAAGAGACCCAGTACTTC. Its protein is CASSQEVAVIEETQYF.

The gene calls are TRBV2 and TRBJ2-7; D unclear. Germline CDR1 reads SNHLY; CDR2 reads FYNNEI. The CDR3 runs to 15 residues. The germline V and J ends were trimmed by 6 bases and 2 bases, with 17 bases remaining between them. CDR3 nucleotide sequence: TGTGCCAGCAGCCTAATGGACCTACCCCCCTACGAGCAGTACTTC. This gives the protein CASSLMDLPPYEQYF.

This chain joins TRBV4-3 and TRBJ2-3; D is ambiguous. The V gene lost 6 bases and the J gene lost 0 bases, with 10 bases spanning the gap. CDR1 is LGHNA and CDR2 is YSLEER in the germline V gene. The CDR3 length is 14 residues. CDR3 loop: CASRSLVSTDTQYF. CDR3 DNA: TGCGCCAGCAGGTCCTTGGTGAGCACAGATACGCAGTATTTT.

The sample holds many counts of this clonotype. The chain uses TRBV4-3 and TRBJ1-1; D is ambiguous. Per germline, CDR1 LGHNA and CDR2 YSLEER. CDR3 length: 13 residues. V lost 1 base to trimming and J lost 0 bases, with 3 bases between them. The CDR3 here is CASSQGVNTEAFF. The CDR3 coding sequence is TGCGCCAGCAGCCAAGGGGTGAACACTGAAGCTTTCTTT.

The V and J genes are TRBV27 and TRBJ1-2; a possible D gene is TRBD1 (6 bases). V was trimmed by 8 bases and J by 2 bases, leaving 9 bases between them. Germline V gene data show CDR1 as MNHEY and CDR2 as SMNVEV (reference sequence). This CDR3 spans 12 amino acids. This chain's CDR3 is CASRQGNYGYTF. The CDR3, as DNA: TGTGCCAGCCGGCAGGGGAACTATGGCTACACCTTC.

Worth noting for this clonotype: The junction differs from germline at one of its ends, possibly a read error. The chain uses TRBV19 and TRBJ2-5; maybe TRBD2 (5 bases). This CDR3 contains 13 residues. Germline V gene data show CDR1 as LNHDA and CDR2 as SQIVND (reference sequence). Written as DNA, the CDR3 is TGTGCCAGTAATATATTTAGCGAAGAGACCCAGTACTTC. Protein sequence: CASNIFSEETQYF.

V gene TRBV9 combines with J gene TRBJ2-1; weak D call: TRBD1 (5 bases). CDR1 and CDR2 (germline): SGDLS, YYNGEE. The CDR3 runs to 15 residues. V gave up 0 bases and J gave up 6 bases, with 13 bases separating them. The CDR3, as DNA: TGTGCCAGCAGCGTAGGCCAGGGCCCCCGCAATGAGCAGTTCTTC. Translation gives CASSVGQGPRNEQFF.

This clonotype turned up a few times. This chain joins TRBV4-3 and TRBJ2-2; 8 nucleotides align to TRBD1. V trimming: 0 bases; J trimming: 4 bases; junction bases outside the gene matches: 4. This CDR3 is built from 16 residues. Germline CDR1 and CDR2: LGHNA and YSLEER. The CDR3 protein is CASSQETGGRTGELFF. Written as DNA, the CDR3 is TGCGCCAGCAGCCAAGAAACAGGGGGTCGCACCGGGGAGCTGTTTTTT.

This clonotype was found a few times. This CDR3 reads CASSWLGGTDTQYF. The CDR3 DNA reads as TGTGCCAGCAGTTGGTTGGGGGGCACAGATACGCAGTATTTT. V gene TRBV7-2 combines with J gene TRBJ2-3; the D gene could be TRBD1 or TRBD2 (5 bases each). Trimming removed 6 bases at V and 1 base at J, with 11 bases between. CDR1 SGHTA and CDR2 FQGNSA come from the germline V gene. The CDR3 length is 14 residues.

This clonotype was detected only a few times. The CDR3 protein is CASSLEGSAWISYEQYF. CDR3 coding DNA: TGTGCCAGCAGCTTAGAGGGTTCGGCTTGGATCTCCTACGAGCAGTACTTC. The rearrangement uses TRBV7-8 and TRBJ2-7, with D hard to call. Trimming pared 1 base from V and 0 bases from J, leaving 16 bases between. The CDR3 is made up of 17 amino acids. Germline CDR1 reads SGHVS; CDR2 reads FQNEAQ.

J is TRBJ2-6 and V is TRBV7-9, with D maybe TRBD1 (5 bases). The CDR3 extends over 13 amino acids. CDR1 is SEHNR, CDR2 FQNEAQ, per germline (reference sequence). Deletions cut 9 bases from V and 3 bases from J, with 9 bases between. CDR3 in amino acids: CASSRGGANVLTF. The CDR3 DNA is TGTGCCAGTAGTAGGGGTGGGGCCAACGTCCTGACTTTC.